This T cell receptor beta chain was sequenced in a study of cytomegalovirus exposure and HLA in healthy donors. General study findings and limits: No immune exposure information besides CMV serostatus was available. Earlier analysis looked at TCR beta V segments, and most were productive about 90% or about 30% of the time. Sequencing depth roughly uniform across donors was assumed in presence/absence analyses.

To note about this clone: Its matching antigen is unknown.

The CDR3 covers 18 residues. V trimming: 0 bases; J trimming: 5 bases; junction bases outside the gene matches: 14. Germline CDR1 reads MGHRA; CDR2 reads YSYEKL. The study ran its PCR with 60 Vbeta and 13 Jbeta primers. Original data processing: In a later analysis, of tens of millions of unique beta chains, roughly 9.9 million appeared in at least two donors. Generated by immunoSEQ multiplex PCR, the TCRdb table keeps only in-frame clones and is missing some. The V and J calls and the clone size are those of that table, but D and trimming were determined from the DNA. In the table there are more than 110,000 clones, 73% of which are singletons.

This chain links TRBV4-1 with TRBJ2-7; TRBD1 aligns across 9 bases. This sequence was found in a woman aged 35 to 49 in good health and CMV-seronegative. Sequenced material: PBMCs. The CDR3 region is CASSQDLSWGQGRDEQYF. CDR3 DNA: TGCGCCAGCAGCCAAGACCTCTCATGGGGACAGGGAAGGGACGAGCAGTACTTC.